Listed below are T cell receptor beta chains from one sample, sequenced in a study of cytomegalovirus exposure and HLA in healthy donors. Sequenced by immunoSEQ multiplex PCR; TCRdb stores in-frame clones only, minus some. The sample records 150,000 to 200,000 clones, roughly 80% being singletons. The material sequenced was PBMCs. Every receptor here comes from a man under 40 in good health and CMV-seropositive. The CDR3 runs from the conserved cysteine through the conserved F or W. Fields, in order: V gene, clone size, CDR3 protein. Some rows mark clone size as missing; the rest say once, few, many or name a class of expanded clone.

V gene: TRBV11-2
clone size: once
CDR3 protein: CASSPRGVRDSTDTQYF

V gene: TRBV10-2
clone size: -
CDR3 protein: CASSERDRGVNTEAFF

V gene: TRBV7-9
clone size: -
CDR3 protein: CASRLTSSYEQYF

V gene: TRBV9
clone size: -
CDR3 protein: CASSARGGSDTDTQYF

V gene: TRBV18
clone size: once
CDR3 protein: CASSPGQRTDTQYF

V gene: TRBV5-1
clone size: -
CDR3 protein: CASSLEQGNTEAFF

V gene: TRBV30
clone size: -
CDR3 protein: CAWTGVGAVQETQYF

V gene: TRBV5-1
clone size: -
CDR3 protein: CASSQIGTGNYEQYF

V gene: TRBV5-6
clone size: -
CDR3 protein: CASSLGWGEGSQPQHF

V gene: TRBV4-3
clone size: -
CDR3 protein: CASSQGPQGADYGYTF

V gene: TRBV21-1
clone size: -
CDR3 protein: CASSKSGTGPSEQYF

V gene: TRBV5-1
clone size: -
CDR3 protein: CASSSEDRGFYNEQFF

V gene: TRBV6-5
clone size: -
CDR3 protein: CASSPRGYEQYF

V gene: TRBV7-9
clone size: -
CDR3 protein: CASSFRDRAVYGYTF

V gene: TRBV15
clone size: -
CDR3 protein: CATSRDQAGVDEQFF

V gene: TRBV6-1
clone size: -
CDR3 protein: CATDKKQYF

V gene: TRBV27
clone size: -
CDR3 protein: CASSLSGVMNTEAFF

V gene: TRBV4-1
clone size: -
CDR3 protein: CASSQGLGQGQNSNQPQHF

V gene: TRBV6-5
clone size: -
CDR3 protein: CASSWGRLGQGGEQYF

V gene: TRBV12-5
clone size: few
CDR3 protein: CASQSQDEQYF

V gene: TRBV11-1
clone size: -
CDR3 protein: CASSSHRGEETQYF

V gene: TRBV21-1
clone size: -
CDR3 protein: CASSIPGTGFYGELFF

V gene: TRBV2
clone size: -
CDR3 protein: CASSLSTGTAYGYTF

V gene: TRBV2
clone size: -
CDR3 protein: CASRGGSGGADTQYF

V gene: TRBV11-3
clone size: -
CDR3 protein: CASSLGGRGLDTQYF

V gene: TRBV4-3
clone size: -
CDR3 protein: CASSQVHQVNEKLFF